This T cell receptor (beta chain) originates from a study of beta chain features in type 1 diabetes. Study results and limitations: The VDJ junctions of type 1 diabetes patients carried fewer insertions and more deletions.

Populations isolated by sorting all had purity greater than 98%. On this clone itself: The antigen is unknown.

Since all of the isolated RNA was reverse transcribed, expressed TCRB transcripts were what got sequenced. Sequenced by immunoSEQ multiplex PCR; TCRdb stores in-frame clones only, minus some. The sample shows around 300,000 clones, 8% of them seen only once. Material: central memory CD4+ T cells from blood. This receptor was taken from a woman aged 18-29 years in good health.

CDR3 loop: CASSPMPGQATEAFF. DNA for the CDR3: TGTGCCAGCAGCCCAATGCCAGGACAGGCTACTGAAGCTTTCTTT. The chain is built from TRBV5-6 and TRBJ1-1; TRBD1 agrees at 7 bases. The CDR3 spans 15 residues. CDR1 is SGHDT, CDR2 YYEEEE, per germline. J was trimmed by 5 bases and V by 4 bases; bases with no gene match: 11.